Described below is a single T cell receptor (beta chain) sequence and its context. A much larger clone lies a single base off, so this may be a read error. The germline gives CDR1 LGHDT, CDR2 YNNKEL (reference sequence). J was trimmed by 6 bases and V by 4 bases; bases with no gene match: 1. This CDR3 spans 13 amino acids. The sample belongs to a study of molecular identifiers for immune sequencing clone quantification. From the PCR reads, TCRdb called clonotypes with MiXCR, one entry per CDR3 protein. The repertoire consists of about 640,000 distinct CDR3 sequences, with roughly 21% occurring once and the leading ten covering about 0.9%.

The genes are TRBV3-1 and TRBJ2-7; 12 bases are a match to TRBD1. The source is a human donor in good health. Some libraries in this study had Jurkat cell RNA spiked in. Sequencing was performed on naive CD8+ T cells from blood, with Jurkat cell RNA spiked in. Specified subset: FACS-sorted CD8+CD4-CCR7+CD45RA+ naive T cells. CDR3 sequence: CASSRDRGLEQYF. Written as DNA, the CDR3 is TGTGCCAGCAGCCGGGACAGGGGGCTCGAGCAGTACTTC.